This T cell receptor (beta chain) was identified in a study of T cells in Graves' hyperthyroidism and ophthalmopathy. Study-wide points: The model's output predicted ophthalmopathy at a median of about 6.5 months prior to onset.

The CDR3 regions of TCR beta were amplified from RNA transcripts. The HTBI primer set was used in a first-round RT-PCR of the TCR CDR3. A single record per CDR3 protein comes from TCRdb applying MiXCR to the multiplex PCR reads. This repertoire shows under 350,000 distinct CDR3 sequences, 18% found once; its top ten account for about half. Participants, patients aged 18 to 65, had newly diagnosed hyperthyroidism with a duration under 2 months. Between the trimmed V and J ends, which lost 1 base and 8 bases, there was a span of 8 bases. This CDR3 contains 13 residues. The germline gives CDR1 SGHAT, CDR2 FQNNGV. This clonotype was counted at least ten times. Its antigen is not known.

The material sequenced was blood. The sequence came from a woman aged 45-65 years with Graves' hyperthyroidism. This chain joins TRBV11-2 and TRBJ2-2; D is ambiguous. CDR3 nucleotides: TGTGCCAGCAGCTTAGCCTCGGAAGGGGAGCTGTTTTTT. It encodes CASSLASEGELFF.